This TCR beta chain came from a study of shared clonotypes between healthy human individuals (dated by TCRdb to the early 2020s). In the study overall: A couple of women and a few men aged 18 to 49 years were included in the cohort. For each donor, three plates each were used for CD4 naive and CD4 memory, two plates were used for CD8 naive, and one plate was used for CD8 memory. To estimate repertoire size and how much clonotypes are shared between individuals, the study performed deep sequencing of blood TCR repertoires from five healthy adults. Different laboratories and diverse techniques were used to prepare libraries and sequence TCR repertoires, to increase sequencing depth and limit assay-specific biases. Between about 0.94 and 8.9 billion PBMCs per donor were obtained by leukapheresis.

TCR CDR3 regions were amplified from genomic DNA by multiplex PCR using the deep immunoSEQ assay. Genomic DNA extracted from each cell subset was distributed evenly over all wells of several immunoSEQ 96-well plates, and each plate served as one replicate. Each replicate PCR for sorted subsets received 150 to 250 ng genomic DNA, equal to about 30,000 T cell genomes. Purified libraries were quantified with a Qubit 3.0 fluorometer, sized on a Bioanalyzer 2100, and re-quantified with the KAPA Library Quantification kit. Every immunoSEQ 96-well plate was sequenced on a separate single-read 150-cycle Illumina NextSeq 550 flow cell. The original pipeline was this. The immunoSEQ output contained only junctional sequences without quality scores, so filtering could not match that applied to full-length reads. Sequences were annotated with PyIR, a Python wrapper for IgBLAST v1.9, using IMGT germline references to assign V/J genes and CDR3. Reads were removed for weak V/J assignments (E-value above 1e-6), missing CDR3, stop codons, out-of-frame junctions, or ambiguous translated residues. V3J clonotypes were defined by identical inferred V gene, J gene, and CDR3 amino acid sequence. Percentage overlap between repertoires was calculated by dividing the number of shared unique clonotypes by the size of the smaller repertoire. RTK rarefaction, the Chao1 estimator, and Recon v2.1 estimates of unobserved clonotypes were used to assess repertoire richness. Generation probabilities were computed with OLGA for all TCRbeta clonotypes obtained by the gDNA method from a few donors. TCRdb retrieved this table from immuneACCESS and kept in-frame rearrangements only. Not all clones are present; in checked studies, unresolved V genes account for under half, and no reason is known for the remainder. V, J and clone size are those of that table, while D and trimming were read from the DNA. The sample includes roughly 1,500,000 clones, with 98% observed a single time. Of the sample, about 0.4% is held by the ten largest clones.

This clone showed up just once. What this receptor recognizes is not known. Base qualities are not at hand, and no much larger clone is one base apart. The research as a whole found: Estimated clonotype richness was generally larger for naive than for memory subsets. Pairwise subsampling indicated that sequencing depth was expected to affect the degree of clonotype sharing among donors. Incomplete sequencing was indicated by rarefaction of sorted-subset datasets, despite the large sequencing depth. Sampling was restricted to blood, and TCR repertoires in tissue are likely to differ from TCR repertoires in blood. The genetic and exposure-history diversity represented was limited by the small number of donors. Higher generation probabilities were observed for clonotypes shared by all four sorted-subset donors than for non-shared clonotypes. When a few donors were compared, the shared fraction of clonotypes was around 5% for naive CD4, roughly 3.4% for naive CD8, 2.3% for memory CD4, and less than 0.5% for memory CD8.

The germline V gene (reference sequence) yields WNHNN for CDR1 and SYGVQD for CDR2. V has 3 bases trimmed and J has 1 base trimmed; junction bases matching no gene number 7. Its CDR3 holds 18 amino acids, cysteine through phenylalanine. Only the CDR3 region is kept as DNA, spanning 54 bases read in frame from base 1. The donors were healthy, HIV-negative adults who had no recently reported acute infections or vaccinations. Every donor was a Caucasian adult residing in Nashville, Tennessee, USA. Magnetic negative selection was used to enrich CD4+ T cells, after which naive cells were positively selected on CD45RA and the negative fraction became the memory subset. Blood was obtained by leukapheresis, after which PBMCs were separated by Ficoll-Histopaque density gradient centrifugation and cryopreserved in liquid nitrogen vapor phase. Purity and quantity of every magnetically sorted T cell population were checked by analytical flow cytometry. Genomic DNA was isolated from every sorted fraction and measured by UV absorbance on a Nanodrop 2000c.

The sample taken for sequencing was naive CD4+ T cells sorted from blood. The cell subset or site tag for this specimen amounts to: CD45RA+ positively selected. The clonotype originates from a man aged 25 to 45 in good health. The sequence joins TRBV10-1 to TRBJ2-1; TRBD2 lines up with 12 middle nucleotides. The sequence in DNA is TGCGCCAGCAGTGATTTGGCTAGCGGGAGGGCGTCCTACAATGAGCAGTTCTTC. It translates to CASSDLASGRASYNEQFF.